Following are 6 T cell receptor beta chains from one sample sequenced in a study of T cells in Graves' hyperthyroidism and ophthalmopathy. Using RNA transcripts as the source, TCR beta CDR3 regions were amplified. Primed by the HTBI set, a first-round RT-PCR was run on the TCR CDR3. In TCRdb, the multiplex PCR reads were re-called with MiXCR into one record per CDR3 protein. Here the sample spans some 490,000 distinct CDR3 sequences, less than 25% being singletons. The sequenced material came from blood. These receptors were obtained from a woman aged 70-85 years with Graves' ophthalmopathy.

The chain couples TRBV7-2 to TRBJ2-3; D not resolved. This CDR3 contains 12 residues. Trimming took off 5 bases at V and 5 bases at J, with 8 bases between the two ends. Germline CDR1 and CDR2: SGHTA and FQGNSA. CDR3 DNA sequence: TGTGCCAGCAGCCGTAGAGGAGATACGCAGTATTTT. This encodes CASSRRGDTQYF.

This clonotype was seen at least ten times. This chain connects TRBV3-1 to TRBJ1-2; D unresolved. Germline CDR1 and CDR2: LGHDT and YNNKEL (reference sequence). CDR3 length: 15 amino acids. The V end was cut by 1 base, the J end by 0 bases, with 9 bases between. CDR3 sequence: CASSQGAQANYGYTF. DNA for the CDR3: TGTGCCAGCAGCCAAGGGGCTCAAGCTAACTATGGCTACACCTTC.

The CDR3 sequence: CSALPGLQRENEQFF. In nucleotides, the CDR3 is TGCAGTGCTCTTCCGGGACTCCAACGTGAAAATGAGCAGTTCTTC. This rearrangement joins TRBV20-1 to TRBJ2-1, with D possibly TRBD2 on 6 matching bases. V was clipped by 5 bases and J by 7 bases, with 21 bases between them. CDR1 and CDR2 (germline): DFQATT, SNEGSKA (reference sequence). This CDR3 is 15 amino acids long.

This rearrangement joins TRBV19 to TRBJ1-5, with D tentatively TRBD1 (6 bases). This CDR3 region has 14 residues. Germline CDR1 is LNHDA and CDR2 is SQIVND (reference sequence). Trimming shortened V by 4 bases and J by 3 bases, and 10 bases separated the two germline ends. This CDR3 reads CASSSRTDNQPQHF. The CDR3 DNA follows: TGTGCCAGTAGTAGCCGGACAGACAATCAGCCCCAGCATTTT. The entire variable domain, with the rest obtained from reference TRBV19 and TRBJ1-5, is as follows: DGGITQSPKYLFRKEGQNVTLSCEQNLNHDAMYWYRQDPGQGLRLIYYSQIVNDFQKGDIAEGYSVSREKKESFPLTVTSAQKNPTAFYLCASSSRTDNQPQHFGDGTRLSIL.

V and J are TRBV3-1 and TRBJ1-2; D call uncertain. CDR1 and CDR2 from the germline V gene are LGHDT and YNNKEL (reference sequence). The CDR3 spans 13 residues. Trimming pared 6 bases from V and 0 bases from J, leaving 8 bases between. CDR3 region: CASSRFTNYGYTF. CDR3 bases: TGTGCCAGCAGTAGGTTCACTAACTATGGCTACACCTTC.

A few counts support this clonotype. CDR3 sequence (DNA): TGTGCCAGCAGCTCGACTAGCGGGGGGACAGATACGCAGTATTTT. Its translation: CASSSTSGGTDTQYF. This rearrangement joins TRBV5-5 to TRBJ2-3, with TRBD2 matching over 13 bases. Germline V gene sequence: CDR1 SGHKS, CDR2 YYEKEE (reference sequence). This CDR3 comprises 15 residues. The trim removed 3 bases at V and 3 bases at J, leaving 1 base unmatched.